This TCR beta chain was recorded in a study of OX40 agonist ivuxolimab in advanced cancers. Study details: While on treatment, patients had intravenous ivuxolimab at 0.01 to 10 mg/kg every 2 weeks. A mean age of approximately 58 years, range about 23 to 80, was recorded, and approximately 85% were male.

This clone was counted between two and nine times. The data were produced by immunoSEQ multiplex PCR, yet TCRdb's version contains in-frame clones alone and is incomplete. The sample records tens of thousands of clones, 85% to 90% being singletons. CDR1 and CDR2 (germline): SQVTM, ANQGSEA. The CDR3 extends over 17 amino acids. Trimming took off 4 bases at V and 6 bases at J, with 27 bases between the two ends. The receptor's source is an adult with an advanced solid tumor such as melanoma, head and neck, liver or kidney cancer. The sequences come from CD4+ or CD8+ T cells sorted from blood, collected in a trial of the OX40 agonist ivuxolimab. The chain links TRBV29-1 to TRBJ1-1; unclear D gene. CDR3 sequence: CSVAPSLPLHRKPEAFF. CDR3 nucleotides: TGCAGCGTTGCCCCTTCCCTCCCCCTACACCGTAAACCTGAAGCTTTCTTT.